The subject of this entry is one T cell receptor (beta chain). Its specificity is not known. The data were taken from a study of shared clonotypes between healthy human individuals. Study-level background: Those who served as donors were a couple of women and three men between the ages of 18 and 49. Study outcomes and limitations: Only blood was sampled; tissue repertoires likely differ. Naive CD4 clonotypes were shared across a handful of donors at 5% to 6%.

Deep-level assay runs were performed. Repertoires were generated with immunoSEQ multiplex PCR, while TCRdb's copy carries only in-frame clones and drops some. The repertoire includes about 2 million clones, approximately 94% of them detected once, and more than 0.95% sits in the top ten. CD45RO-negative, CCR7-positively selected cells formed the naive CD8 fraction, excluding terminally differentiated effector memory CD45RA+ cells. Trimming took 5 bases from V and 3 from J, leaving 11 bases between them. Germline CDR1 is MNHEY and CDR2 is SVGAGI. The CDR3 loop spans 15 amino acids. The chain employs TRBV6-5 and TRBJ1-6; no clear D gene. The source is a man younger than 35 in good health. The sample was naive CD8+ T cells sorted from blood. The CDR3 sequence is CASSSGGNYNSPLHF. DNA for the CDR3: TGTGCCAGCAGTAGTGGAGGCAACTATAATTCACCCCTCCACTTT.